The TCR beta chain under discussion was sequenced for a study of T cells after yellow fever vaccination. Findings and caveats of the study: Once the booster was given, most primary-vaccination clones reappeared, at just under 98% for CD4 and roughly 90% for CD8. Clonotypes shared by both compartments, CD4 and CD8, made up a small share. Abundant clonotypes from the bulk population could contaminate FACS-sorted repertoires.

Generation of TCR cDNA used 5'RACE template switching (which added a universal primer site and UMIs). TCRdb processed the 5' RACE reads anew with MiXCR; each CDR3 protein has one entry. The sample lists roughly 310,000 distinct CDR3 sequences, approximately 3.8% occurring once. This CDR3 spans 16 amino acids. The V end was cut by 4 bases, the J end by 3 bases, with 20 bases between. The germline gives CDR1 SGHRS, CDR2 YFSETQ. This clonotype has at least ten counts. Its antigen remains unidentified. The specimen comprised PBMCs, sampled on the day of the yellow fever booster vaccination. This chain links TRBV5-1 with TRBJ2-7, with a tentative D call TRBD2 (7 bases). This receptor was identified in a man aged 18-30 years who received the YFV17D yellow fever vaccine. The CDR3 sequence is CASSQILGGGGYEQYF. CDR3 nucleotides: TGCGCCAGCAGCCAAATCCTAGGGGGGGGCGGCTACGAGCAGTACTTC.